The rows below give T cell receptor beta chains drawn from one sample of a study of a mutant IDH1 vaccine in newly diagnosed glioma. These receptors' antigens are unknown. Using immunoSEQ multiplex PCR, the repertoire was profiled, and TCRdb retains in-frame clones only, with some absent. The table shows roughly 43,000 clones, with approximately 80% occurring only once. The sequencing here drew on PBMCs, taken from a glioma patient whose treatment included an IDH1 peptide vaccine. These receptor sequences come from a young man with glioma. Some clones in this sample may be carry-over from other donors' samples. Each CDR3 is given without its conserved first and last residue.

V: TRBV5-6; CDR3: ASSLRGQPQH
V: TRBV6-5; CDR3: ASSRGTPKHEQY
V: TRBV5-1; CDR3: ASRNVLGGTEAF
V: TRBV18; CDR3: ASSPFTRTGQGPNTEAF
V: TRBV6-5; CDR3: ASRKRAASYEQY
V: TRBV5-1; CDR3: ASSFSGLGQETQY
V: TRBV9; CDR3: ASSSYGQRNYGYT
V: TRBV9; CDR3: ASSQGAGQLTGAQH
V: TRBV7-2; CDR3: ASRRRDSSYEQY
V: TRBV5-1; CDR3: ASSSRGPPSYGYT
V: TRBV10-3; CDR3: AIRPREATGYGYT
V: TRBV30; CDR3: AWSPRGSNQPQH
V: TRBV7-2; CDR3: ASSLRVGDNQPQH
V: TRBV5-1; CDR3: ASSLKTQGNYGYT
V: TRBV7-6; CDR3: ASSRGTLEQF
V: TRBV2; CDR3: ASNWEVFGYT
V: TRBV7-9; CDR3: ASSPFDEQY
V: TRBV7-9; CDR3: ASSPEHRYEQY
V: TRBV25-1; CDR3: ASSGVRTGEKLF
V: TRBV4-2; CDR3: ASSQDPQAKTRPQH
V: TRBV5-1; CDR3: ASSLAGVTGELF
V: TRBV7-9; CDR3: ASSFVVSYNEQF
V: TRBV7-3; CDR3: ASSFTSGGEQY
V: TRBV7-9; CDR3: ASSSPTEGNEKLF
V: TRBV4-3; CDR3: ASSQSLGATYEQY
V: TRBV4-1; CDR3: ASSISTGYTGELF
V: TRBV19; CDR3: ASSFGAWTEAF
V: TRBV7-6; CDR3: ASSSPIGSTDTQY
V: TRBV11-2; CDR3: ATDKEGGSGNQPQH
V: TRBV7-6; CDR3: ASSLSGTGETYEQY
V: TRBV5-6; CDR3: ASSVMTLGSNQPQH
V: TRBV7-2; CDR3: ASSLQGTFYGYT
V: TRBV19; CDR3: ASTRPASGANVLT
V: TRBV7-9; CDR3: ASSLRDIRNEKLF
V: TRBV29-1; CDR3: SVTGQEFYEQY
V: TRBV27; CDR3: ASRQTNYGYT
V: TRBV7-2; CDR3: ASSLTGSAAPSDEQY
V: TRBV4-1; CDR3: ASSQTGVAF
V: TRBV9; CDR3: ASSVDSTYYGYT
V: TRBV5-4; CDR3: ASSSGLAGPPGELF